One and the same sample provided the 28 T cell receptor beta chains below, sequenced in a study of T cell responses to AZD1222 COVID-19 vaccine. Only in-frame clones appear in the TCRdb table, and some are missing; sequencing was by immunoSEQ multiplex PCR. Here the sample spans approximately 99,000 clones, about 92% being singletons. The sample in question was peripheral blood, obtained on day 0 of MenACWY control vaccination. Source of these receptors: an adult in good health.

This chain uses TRBV28 with TRBJ2-7; no clear D gene. Per the germline V gene, CDR1 is MDHEN and CDR2 is SYDVKM. The CDR3 is 11 amino acids. V was trimmed by 1 base and J by 11 bases, leaving 9 bases between them. Here the CDR3 reads CASSLSGLEYF. The CDR3 DNA is TGTGCCAGCAGTTTATCCGGGCTGGAGTACTTC.

The genes are TRBV11-2 and TRBJ2-3, with D maybe TRBD1 (6 bases). CDR1 and CDR2 from the germline V gene are SGHAT and FQNNGV. Trimming removed 5 bases from V and 0 bases from J, with 15 bases in between. The CDR3 totals 16 residues. The CDR3 DNA reads TGTGCCAGCAGCCCAGCGTTGGGGGCGAGCACAGATACGCAGTATTTT. Translation gives CASSPALGASTDTQYF.

In DNA, the CDR3 is TGCGCCAGCAGCTTTCTTTTGGGAACGCAGTATTTT. Protein product: CASSFLLGTQYF. The gene calls are TRBV5-1 and TRBJ2-3, with D hard to call. V was trimmed by 2 bases and J by 9 bases, leaving 10 bases between them. Germline-derived CDR1 and CDR2 are SGHRS and YFSETQ. This CDR3 comprises 12 residues.

This rearrangement joins TRBV3-1 (or the pseudogene TRBV3-2) to TRBJ2-7; 7 bases align to TRBD1. There are 14 residues in the CDR3. Germline CDR1 is LGHDT and CDR2 is YNNKEL (reference sequence). V gave up 5 bases and J gave up 0 bases; unmatched junction bases: 4. This CDR3 is CASSARDSSYEQYF. The CDR3 nucleotides are TGTGCCAGCAGCGCAAGGGACAGCTCCTACGAGCAGTACTTC.

V gene TRBV30 combines with J gene TRBJ1-1; TRBD1 is a possible D gene (6 bases). Germline CDR1 reads GTSNPN; CDR2 reads SVGIG (reference sequence). The CDR3 has 12 residues. Deletions cut 4 bases from V and 5 bases from J, with 11 bases between. CDR3 region: CAWTNRATEAFF. The CDR3 DNA is TGTGCCTGGACGAACAGGGCTACTGAAGCTTTCTTT.

J is TRBJ2-2 and V is TRBV18, with TRBD1 identical over 10 bases. The junction had 8 bases not matched to a gene; V was cut back by 1 base and J by 3 bases. The germline V gene encodes CDR1 KGHSH and CDR2 LQKENI. The CDR3 length is 18 residues. The CDR3 DNA sequence: TGTGCCAGCTCACCACGACCTCCGACAGGGGGCTACACCGGGGAGCTGTTTTTT. Its protein is CASSPRPPTGGYTGELFF.

The V call is TRBV19, the J call TRBJ2-1; 9 bases are shared with TRBD2. Germline V gene data show CDR1 as LNHDA and CDR2 as SQIVND (reference sequence). This CDR3 comprises 15 residues. J gave up 6 bases and V 6 bases, and 9 bases lay outside the gene matches. The CDR3 spells CASSPLAGARNEQFF. The CDR3 bases are TGTGCCAGTAGCCCATTAGCGGGGGCTCGCAATGAGCAGTTCTTC.

The chain has TRBV19 and TRBJ1-1; D is perhaps TRBD1 (6 bases). Germline CDR1 is LNHDA and CDR2 is SQIVND (reference sequence). Trimming removed 1 base from V and 7 bases from J, with 10 bases in between. This CDR3 has 13 residues. The CDR3 loop reads CASSIGGGLEAFF. The CDR3 region has the DNA TGTGCCAGTAGTATAGGAGGGGGACTTGAAGCTTTCTTT.

This clone was seen just once. The chain carries TRBV12-3 or TRBV12-4 and TRBJ1-1; no firm D call. The CDR3 is 13 amino acids. Between the trimmed V and J ends, which lost 4 bases and 2 bases, there was a span of 8 bases. CDR3 protein: CASSSTINTEAFF. DNA of the CDR3: TGTGCCAGCAGTTCGACAATAAACACTGAAGCTTTCTTT.

The rearrangement uses TRBV19 and TRBJ1-1; the D is unclear. The CDR3 spans 13 residues. Germline V gives CDR1 LNHDA, CDR2 SQIVND (reference sequence). V was trimmed by 4 bases and J by 9 bases, leaving 15 bases between them. CDR3 coding DNA: TGTGCCAGTAGTACATCATGGGTCCGGAAAGCTTTCTTT. Its protein is CASSTSWVRKAFF.

V usage is TRBV5-5 and J usage is TRBJ2-3; no clear D gene. Germline CDR1 SGHKS, CDR2 YYEKEE (reference sequence). The CDR3 contains 13 residues. V was trimmed by 5 bases and J by 4 bases, leaving 11 bases between them. CDR3 sequence (DNA): TGTGCCAGCAGTTTACCTACACCAGATACGCAGTATTTT. Translated, it gives CASSLPTPDTQYF.

The rearrangement uses TRBV5-6 and TRBJ1-2; 12 bases line up with TRBD1. With V trimmed by 0 bases and J by 3 bases, 9 bases remained unmatched. Germline V CDR1 and CDR2: SGHDT, YYEEEE. The CDR3 is made up of 18 amino acids. CDR3 DNA sequence: TGTGCCAGCAGCTTGGCCGTCGTTGGGACAGGGGGCCACTATGGCTACACCTTC. It specifies CASSLAVVGTGGHYGYTF.

This chain links TRBV20-1 with TRBJ1-1; 7 nucleotides agree with TRBD1. The ends lost 3 bases at V and 10 bases at J; junction bases unmatched: 5. Germline V gene sequence: CDR1 DFQATT, CDR2 SNEGSKA (reference sequence). This CDR3 region has 11 residues. The CDR3 DNA reads TGCAGTGCTAGGGGTAGGGGGCTAGCTTTCTTT. It is translated as CSARGRGLAFF.

The V gene is TRBV9, the J gene TRBJ2-3, with a weak D call TRBD1 (5 bases). Germline-derived CDR1 and CDR2 are SGDLS and YYNGEE. Trimming shortened V by 3 bases and J by 1 base, and 12 bases separated the two germline ends. CDR3 size: 15 residues. The DNA of the CDR3 is TGTGCCAGCAGCGCCAGGGATTTCGGCACAGATACGCAGTATTTT. Amino acids: CASSARDFGTDTQYF.

This CDR3 reads CAWSLGTVGYTF. The CDR3 bases are TGTGCCTGGAGTCTGGGGACAGTAGGCTACACCTTC. The chain employs TRBV30 and TRBJ1-2; 7 positions agree with TRBD1. This CDR3 contains 12 residues. Germline CDR1 is GTSNPN and CDR2 is SVGIG (reference sequence). V shed 2 bases and J 8 bases; nucleotides not matched to a gene: 5.

V is TRBV11-2 and J is TRBJ2-3, with TRBD2 matching over 8 bases. In germline, CDR1 is SGHAT, CDR2 FQNNGV. The CDR3 has 17 residues. With V trimmed by 4 bases and J by 7 bases, 16 bases remained unmatched. CDR3: CASSSTWLGGASHTQYF. The CDR3 coding sequence is TGTGCCAGCAGCTCGACGTGGCTCGGGGGGGCCTCGCATACGCAGTATTTT.

This chain uses TRBV19 with TRBJ1-3, with a possible D match to TRBD1 (5 bases). Germline CDR1 LNHDA, CDR2 SQIVND (reference sequence). The CDR3 length is 16 residues. Trimming took 5 bases from V and 0 from J, leaving 14 bases between them. The CDR3 protein is CASSGEGTLSGNTIYF. The CDR3 nucleotides are TGTGCCAGTAGTGGTGAGGGGACCCTCTCTGGAAACACCATATATTTT.

This chain uses TRBV6-5 with TRBJ1-1, with a possible D match to TRBD1 (5 bases). CDR1 and CDR2 from the germline V gene are MNHEY and SVGAGI. This CDR3 comprises 15 residues. V was cut by 6 bases and J by 1 base, with 15 bases left in between. The CDR3 bases are TGTGCCAGCAGACATAGGGGCTTGGGGAACACTGAAGCTTTCTTT. This translates into CASRHRGLGNTEAFF.

The chain joins TRBV5-1 to TRBJ2-7; D tentatively reads TRBD1 or TRBD2 (6 bases each). The ends were cut back, 2 bases at V and 6 bases at J, with 18 bases in the middle. CDR3 size: 15 residues. Germline V gene lookup returns CDR1 SGHRS and CDR2 YFSETQ. The CDR3 DNA is TGCGCCAGCAGCTTAGAGGGGGGCACGCGTGGCGAGCAGTACTTC. Protein: CASSLEGGTRGEQYF.

This chain connects TRBV11-2 to TRBJ2-5; 9 bases agree with TRBD2. V was pared by 5 bases and J by 0 bases, with 7 bases of the junction left unmatched. The CDR3 runs 16 residues. CDR1 is SGHAT, CDR2 FQNNGV, per germline. CDR3 in amino acids: CASSPGLAGYQETQYF. The CDR3, as DNA: TGTGCCAGCAGCCCAGGGCTAGCGGGGTACCAAGAGACCCAGTACTTC.

This sequence joins TRBV9 and TRBJ1-1; the D gene is possibly TRBD1 (5 bases). Germline lookup yields CDR1 SGDLS and CDR2 YYNGEE. CDR3 length equals 13 residues. V lost 4 bases and J lost 4, with 11 bases in between. CDR3 nucleotides: TGTGCCAGCAGCCCGACGGGGACCACTGAAGCTTTCTTT. Residues: CASSPTGTTEAFF.

The genes are TRBV4-1 and TRBJ1-2; no clear D. CDR1 MGHRA and CDR2 YSYEKL come from the germline V gene. This CDR3 spans 13 amino acids. Deletions cut 3 bases from V and 8 bases from J, with 13 bases between. This CDR3 is CASSQMDGPGYTF. As DNA, the CDR3 is TGCGCCAGCAGCCAGATGGACGGCCCGGGCTACACCTTC.

The V and J genes are TRBV24-1 and TRBJ2-7; 12 nucleotides match TRBD1. With V trimmed by 4 bases and J by 5 bases, 5 bases remained unmatched. This CDR3 is built from 15 residues. Germline V gene data show CDR1 as KGHDR and CDR2 as SFDVKD. In DNA, the CDR3 is TGTGCCACCAGTGACCCGGGACAGGGGGCAAACGAGCAGTACTTC. Translating gives CATSDPGQGANEQYF.

The rearrangement links TRBV29-1 to TRBJ1-3; a weak D match, TRBD1 (5 bases). Trimming stripped 7 bases from V and 2 bases from J, with 12 bases between. The CDR3 covers 13 residues. CDR1 and CDR2 from the germline V gene are SQVTM and ANQGSEA. CDR3 sequence (DNA): TGCAGCGGGGGGGTAGGGACTGGAAACACCATATATTTT. Its translation is CSGGVGTGNTIYF.

As DNA, the CDR3 is TGCAGTCATGAGAGGGACTATGGCTACACCTTC. It encodes CSHERDYGYTF. The chain recombines TRBV20-1 with TRBJ1-2, with D unclear. Per germline, CDR1 DFQATT and CDR2 SNEGSKA (reference sequence). Trimming shortened V by 8 bases and J by 3 bases, and 10 bases separated the two germline ends. This CDR3 has 11 amino acids.

The chain combines TRBV2 with TRBJ2-7, with D possibly called TRBD1 or TRBD2 (6 bases each). The CDR3 covers 16 residues. CDR1 is SNHLY, CDR2 FYNNEI, per germline. The V and J ends lost 4 bases and 2 bases respectively, with 18 bases between them. The CDR3 protein is CASSGDEGGPTYEQYF. CDR3 bases: TGTGCCAGCAGTGGAGATGAGGGGGGCCCTACCTACGAGCAGTACTTC. Variable domain in full (rest from reference TRBV2 and TRBJ2-7): EPEVTQTPSHQVTQMGQEVILRCVPISNHLYFYWYRQILGQKVEFLVSFYNNEISEKSEIFDDQFSVERPDGSNFTLKIRSTKLEDSAMYFCASSGDEGGPTYEQYFGPGTRLTVT.

V usage is TRBV3-1 (or the pseudogene TRBV3-2) and J usage is TRBJ1-5; no clear D. Per germline, CDR1 LGHDT and CDR2 YNNKEL (reference sequence). The CDR3 totals 14 residues. V dropped 1 base and J dropped 8 bases, with 12 bases sitting between them. CDR3 in DNA: TGTGCCAGCAGCCAAGTGCCGACGGTTAAGCCCCAGCATTTT. This gives the protein CASSQVPTVKPQHF.

The chain uses TRBV28 and TRBJ1-3; D not certain. The V end lost 7 bases, the J end lost 0 bases, and 7 bases lay between the germline ends. This CDR3 has 13 amino acids. In germline, CDR1 is MDHEN, CDR2 SYDVKM. The CDR3 is CASISHSGNTIYF. The CDR3 region has the DNA TGTGCCAGCATTAGCCACTCTGGAAACACCATATATTTT. The full variable domain, rest sourced from reference TRBV28 and TRBJ1-3, is DVKVTQSSRYLVKRTGEKVFLECVQDMDHENMFWYRQDPGLGLRLIYFSYDVKMKEKGDIPEGYSVSREKKERFSLILESASTNQTSMYLCASISHSGNTIYFGEGSWLTVV.